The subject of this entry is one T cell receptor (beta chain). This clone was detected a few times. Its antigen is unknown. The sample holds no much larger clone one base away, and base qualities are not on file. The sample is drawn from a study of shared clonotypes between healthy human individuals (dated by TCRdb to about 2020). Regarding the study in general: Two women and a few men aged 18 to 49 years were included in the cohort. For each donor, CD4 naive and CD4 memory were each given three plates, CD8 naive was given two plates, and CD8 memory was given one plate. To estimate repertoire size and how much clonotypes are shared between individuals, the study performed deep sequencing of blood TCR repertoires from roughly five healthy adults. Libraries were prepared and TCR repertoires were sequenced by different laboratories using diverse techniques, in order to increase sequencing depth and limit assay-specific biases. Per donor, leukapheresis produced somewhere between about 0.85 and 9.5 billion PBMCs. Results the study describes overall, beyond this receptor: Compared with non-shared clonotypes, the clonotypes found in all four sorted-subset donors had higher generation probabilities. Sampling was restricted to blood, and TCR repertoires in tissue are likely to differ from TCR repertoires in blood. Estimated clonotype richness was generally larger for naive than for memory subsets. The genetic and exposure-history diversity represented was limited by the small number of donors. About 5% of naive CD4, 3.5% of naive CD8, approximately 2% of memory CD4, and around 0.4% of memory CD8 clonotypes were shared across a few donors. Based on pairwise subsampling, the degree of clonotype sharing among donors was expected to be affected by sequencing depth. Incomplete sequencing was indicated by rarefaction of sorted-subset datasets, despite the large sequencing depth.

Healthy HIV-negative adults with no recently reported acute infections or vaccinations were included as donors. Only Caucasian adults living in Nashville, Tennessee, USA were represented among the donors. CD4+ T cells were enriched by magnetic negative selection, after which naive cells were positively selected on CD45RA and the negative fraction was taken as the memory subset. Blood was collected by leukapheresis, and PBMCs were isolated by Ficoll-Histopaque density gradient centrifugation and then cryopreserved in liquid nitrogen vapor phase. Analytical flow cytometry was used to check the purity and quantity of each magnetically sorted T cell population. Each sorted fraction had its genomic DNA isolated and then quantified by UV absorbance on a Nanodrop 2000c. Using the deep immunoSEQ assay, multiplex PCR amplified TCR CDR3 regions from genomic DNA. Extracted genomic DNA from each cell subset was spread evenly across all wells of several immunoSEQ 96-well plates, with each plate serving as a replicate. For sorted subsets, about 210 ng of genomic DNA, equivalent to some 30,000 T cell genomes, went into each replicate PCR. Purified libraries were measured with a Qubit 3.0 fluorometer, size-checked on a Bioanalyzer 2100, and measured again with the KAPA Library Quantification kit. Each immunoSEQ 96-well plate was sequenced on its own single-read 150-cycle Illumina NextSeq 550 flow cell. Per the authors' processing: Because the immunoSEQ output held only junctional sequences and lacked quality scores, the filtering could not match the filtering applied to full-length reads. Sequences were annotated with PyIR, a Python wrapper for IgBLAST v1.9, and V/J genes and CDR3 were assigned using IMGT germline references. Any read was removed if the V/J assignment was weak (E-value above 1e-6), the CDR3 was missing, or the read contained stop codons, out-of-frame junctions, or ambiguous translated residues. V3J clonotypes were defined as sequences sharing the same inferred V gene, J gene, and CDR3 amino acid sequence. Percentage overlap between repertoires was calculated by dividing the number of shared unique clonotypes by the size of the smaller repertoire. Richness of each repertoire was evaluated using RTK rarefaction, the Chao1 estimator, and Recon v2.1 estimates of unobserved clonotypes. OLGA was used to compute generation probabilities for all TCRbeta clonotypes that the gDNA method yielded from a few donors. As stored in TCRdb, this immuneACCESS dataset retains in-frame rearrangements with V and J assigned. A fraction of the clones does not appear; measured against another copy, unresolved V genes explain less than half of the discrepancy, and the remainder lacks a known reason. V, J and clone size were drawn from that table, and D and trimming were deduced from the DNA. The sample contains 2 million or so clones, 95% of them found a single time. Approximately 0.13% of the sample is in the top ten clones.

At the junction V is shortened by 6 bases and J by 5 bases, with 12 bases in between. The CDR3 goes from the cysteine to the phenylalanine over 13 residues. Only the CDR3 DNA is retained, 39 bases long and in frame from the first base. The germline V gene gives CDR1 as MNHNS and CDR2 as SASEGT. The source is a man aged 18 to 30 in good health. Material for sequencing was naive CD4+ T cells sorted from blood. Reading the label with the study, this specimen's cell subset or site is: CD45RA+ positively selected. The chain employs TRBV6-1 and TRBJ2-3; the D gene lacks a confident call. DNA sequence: TGTGCCAGCAGGGACCTTCAGGTAGATACGCAGTATTTT. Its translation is CASRDLQVDTQYF.